This entry lists 5 T cell receptor beta chains sequenced from one sample in a study of blood T cells in healthy people across ages. PCR was performed a second time for roughly 7 to 12 cycles using a sample-barcoded 5' primer and a J-beta primer mix. TCRdb called the 5' RACE reads again in MiXCR, with one record for every CDR3 protein. The sample holds about 780,000 distinct CDR3 sequences, 35% to 50% seen once. The sequenced sample was blood. These receptors all come from an elderly man in good health.

This chain connects TRBV29-1 to TRBJ1-1, with 8 bases lining up with TRBD1. Germline V gene sequence: CDR1 SQVTM, CDR2 ANQGSEA. Trimming at V came to 3 bases and at J to 4 bases, leaving 4 bases not matched to a gene. The CDR3 contains 13 residues. CDR3: CSVDGQGATEAFF. In DNA, the CDR3 is TGCAGCGTTGACGGACAGGGAGCCACTGAAGCTTTCTTT.

The chain has TRBV7-9 and TRBJ2-3; D call uncertain. V was shortened by 4 bases and J by 10 bases, with 12 bases between the two germline ends. This CDR3 region has 12 residues. CDR1 SEHNR and CDR2 FQNEAQ come from the germline V gene (reference sequence). The CDR3 region is CASSSGPAAQYF. The CDR3 nucleotides are TGTGCCAGCAGCTCGGGCCCGGCAGCGCAGTATTTT.

The V gene is TRBV28, the J gene TRBJ2-3, with a weak D call TRBD2 (7 bases). The germline gives CDR1 MDHEN, CDR2 SYDVKM. The CDR3 has 14 amino acids. V lost 5 bases to trimming and J lost 2 bases, with 11 bases between them. The CDR3 nucleotides are TGTGCCAGCAGTGTAGGGGGGGTCACAGATACGCAGTATTTT. Its translation is CASSVGGVTDTQYF.

This clonotype was detected a few times. CDR3 in amino acids: CASSTDRPGPDTQYF. CDR3 in DNA: TGCGCCAGCAGCACAGACAGGCCCGGGCCAGATACGCAGTATTTT. This rearrangement joins TRBV5-1 to TRBJ2-3; tentative D call: TRBD1 (6 bases). Germline V gene sequence: CDR1 SGHRS, CDR2 YFSETQ. Between the trimmed V and J ends, which lost 4 bases and 4 bases, there was a span of 16 bases. The CDR3 length is 15 residues.

This sequence joins TRBV2 and TRBJ2-1, with TRBD2 matching 9 bases. Per the germline V gene, CDR1 is SNHLY and CDR2 is FYNNEI. Trimming took 10 bases from V and 4 from J; bases not matched to a gene: 11. This CDR3 contains 15 residues. DNA for the CDR3: TGTGCCACCACTAGAGTAGCGGGAGCGTACAATGAGCAGTTCTTC. Its protein product is CATTRVAGAYNEQFF.